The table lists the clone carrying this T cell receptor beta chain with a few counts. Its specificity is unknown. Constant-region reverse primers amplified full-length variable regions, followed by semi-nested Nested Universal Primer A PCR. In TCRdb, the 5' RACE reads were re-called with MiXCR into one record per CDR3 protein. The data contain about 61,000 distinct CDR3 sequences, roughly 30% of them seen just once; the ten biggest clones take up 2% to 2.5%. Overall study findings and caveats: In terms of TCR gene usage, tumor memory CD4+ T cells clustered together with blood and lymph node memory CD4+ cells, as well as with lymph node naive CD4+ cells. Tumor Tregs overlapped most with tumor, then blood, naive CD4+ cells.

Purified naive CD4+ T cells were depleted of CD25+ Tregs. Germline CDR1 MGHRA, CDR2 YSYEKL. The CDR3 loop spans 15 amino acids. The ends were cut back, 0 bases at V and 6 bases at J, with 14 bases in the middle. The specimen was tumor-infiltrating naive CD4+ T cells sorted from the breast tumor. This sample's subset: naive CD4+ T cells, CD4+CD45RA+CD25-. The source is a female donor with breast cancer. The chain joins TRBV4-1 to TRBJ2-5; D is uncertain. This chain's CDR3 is CASSQDYRFEKTQYF. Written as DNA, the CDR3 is TGCGCCAGCAGCCAAGATTACAGATTCGAGAAGACCCAGTACTTC.